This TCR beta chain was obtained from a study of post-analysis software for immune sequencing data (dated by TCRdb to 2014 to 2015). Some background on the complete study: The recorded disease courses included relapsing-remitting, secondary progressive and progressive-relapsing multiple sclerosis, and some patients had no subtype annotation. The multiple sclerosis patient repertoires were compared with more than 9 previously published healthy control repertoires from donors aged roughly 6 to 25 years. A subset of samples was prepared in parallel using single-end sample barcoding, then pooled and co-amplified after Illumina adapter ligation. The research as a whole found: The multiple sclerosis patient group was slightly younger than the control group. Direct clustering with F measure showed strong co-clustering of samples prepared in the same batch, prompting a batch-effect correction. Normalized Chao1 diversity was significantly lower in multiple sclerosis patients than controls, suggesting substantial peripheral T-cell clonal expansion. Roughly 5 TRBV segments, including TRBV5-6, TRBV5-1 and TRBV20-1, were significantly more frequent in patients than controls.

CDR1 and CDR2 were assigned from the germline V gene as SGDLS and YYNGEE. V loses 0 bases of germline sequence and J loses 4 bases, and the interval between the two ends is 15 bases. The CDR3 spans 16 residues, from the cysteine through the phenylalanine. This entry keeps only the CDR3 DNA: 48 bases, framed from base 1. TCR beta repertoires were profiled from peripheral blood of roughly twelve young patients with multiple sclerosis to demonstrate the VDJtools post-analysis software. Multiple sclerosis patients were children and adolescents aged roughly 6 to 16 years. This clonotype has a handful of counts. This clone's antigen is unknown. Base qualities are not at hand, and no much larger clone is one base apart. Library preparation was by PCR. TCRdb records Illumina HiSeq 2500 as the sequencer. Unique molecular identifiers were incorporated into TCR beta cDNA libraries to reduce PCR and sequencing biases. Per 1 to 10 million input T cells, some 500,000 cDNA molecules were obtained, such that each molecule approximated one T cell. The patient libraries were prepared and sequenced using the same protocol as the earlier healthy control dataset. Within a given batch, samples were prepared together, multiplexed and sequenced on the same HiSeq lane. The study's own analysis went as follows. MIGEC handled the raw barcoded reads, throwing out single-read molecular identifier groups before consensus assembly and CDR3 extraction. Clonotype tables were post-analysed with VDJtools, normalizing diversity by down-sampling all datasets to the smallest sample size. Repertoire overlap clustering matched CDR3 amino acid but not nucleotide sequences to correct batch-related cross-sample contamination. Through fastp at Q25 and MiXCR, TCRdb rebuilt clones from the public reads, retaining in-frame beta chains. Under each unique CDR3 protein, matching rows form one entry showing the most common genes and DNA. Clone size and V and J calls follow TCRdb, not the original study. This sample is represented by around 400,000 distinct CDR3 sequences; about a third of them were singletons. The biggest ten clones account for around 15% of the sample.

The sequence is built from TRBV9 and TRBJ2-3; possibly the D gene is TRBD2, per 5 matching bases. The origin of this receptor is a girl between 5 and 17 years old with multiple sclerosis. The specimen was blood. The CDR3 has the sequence CASSVEAGVNADTQYF. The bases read TGTGCCAGCAGCGTAGAGGCCGGGGTAAATGCAGATACGCAGTATTTT.